This passage covers 3 T cell receptor beta chains from one sample sequenced in a study of T cell responses to AZD1222 COVID-19 vaccine. TCRdb's copy holds only in-frame clones and misses some; the assay was immunoSEQ multiplex PCR. Counted here are over 100,000 clones, approximately 85% occurring once; the ten biggest clones make up around 13%. This specimen was peripheral blood, taken on day 0 of MenACWY control vaccination. These receptors were obtained from an adult in good health.

The chain combines TRBV24-1 with TRBJ1-2; D gene ambiguous. The CDR3 contains 11 residues. Trimming took off 2 bases at V and 5 bases at J, with 2 bases between the two ends. In germline, CDR1 is KGHDR, CDR2 SFDVKD. The CDR3 DNA follows: TGTGCCACCAGTGATTATTATGGCTACACCTTC. Translation gives CATSDYYGYTF.

This clone was seen more than once but under ten times. This chain links TRBV28 with TRBJ2-7; perhaps D is TRBD1 or TRBD2 (5 bases each). V was cut by 2 bases and J by 4 bases, with 9 bases left in between. Germline V gives CDR1 MDHEN, CDR2 SYDVKM. The CDR3 spans 13 residues. The CDR3 DNA sequence: TGTGCCAGCAGTTTAAGATGGGGGTACGAGCAGTACTTC. Protein sequence: CASSLRWGYEQYF.

The V call is TRBV5-1, the J call TRBJ2-7; 8 nucleotides align to TRBD1. The CDR3 consists of 18 residues. Germline V gene sequence: CDR1 SGHRS, CDR2 YFSETQ. After removal of 1 base from V and 2 bases from J, the junction contained 14 bases not matched to a gene. The CDR3 here is CASSLSPGGYTTPYEQYF. For the CDR3, the DNA is TGCGCCAGCAGCTTGTCTCCAGGGGGCTATACTACGCCCTACGAGCAGTACTTC.